This T cell receptor beta chain appears in the sequencing data of a study of shared clonotypes between healthy human individuals. General observations from the study: Donor scarcity curtailed the genetic and exposure-history diversity represented herein.

Per the original data handling: Without quality scores, immunoSEQ junctional reads could not be filtered like full-length reads. Profiled with immunoSEQ multiplex PCR; TCRdb holds only in-frame clones, not every one. V and J calls and clone size follow that table, whereas D and trimming were derived from the DNA. The sample has more than 2,000,000 clones; over 85% are singletons. Concerning this clone: The antigen is not known.

Trimming at V came to 5 bases and at J to 2 bases, leaving 5 bases not matched to a gene. The CDR3 is made up of 14 amino acids. Germline-derived CDR1 and CDR2 are SEHNR and FQNEAQ (reference sequence). Specimen: naive CD4+ T cells from PBMCs. Sample subset: CD45RA+ positively selected. The clonotype was recovered from a young man in good health. Some clones in this sample may be carry-over from other donors' samples. The chain is built from TRBV7-9 and TRBJ2-5; the match to TRBD1 covers 7 bases. This chain's CDR3 is CASSGWTGQETQYF. CDR3 nucleotide sequence: TGTGCCAGCAGCGGATGGACAGGACAAGAGACCCAGTACTTC. The full variable domain, its missing parts supplied by reference TRBV7-9 and TRBJ2-5, is DTGVSQNPRHKITKRGQNVTFRCDPISEHNRLYWYRQTLGQGPEFLTYFQNEAQLEKSRLLSDRFSAERPKGSFSTLEIQRTEQGDSAMYLCASSGWTGQETQYFGPGTRLLVL.